The 20 T cell receptor beta chains below all came from one sample that was sequenced in a study of follicular helper T cells after annual influenza vaccination. This table comes from immunoSEQ multiplex PCR, and its TCRdb copy is limited to in-frame clones, with some not included. The table shows approximately 14,000 clones, with 78% occurring only once. This sample's time point: 2015-2016 season, pre-vaccination. This specimen consisted of CXCR5- memory CD4+ T cells sorted from blood, obtained on the day of influenza vaccination. The source of these receptors is an adult who received the influenza vaccine.

The V and J genes are TRBV28 and TRBJ2-5; D uncertain. V dropped 2 bases and J dropped 5 bases, with 9 bases sitting between them. The germline CDR1 and CDR2 sequences are MDHEN and SYDVKM. The length of the CDR3 is 13 residues. The DNA for the CDR3 is TGTGCCAGCAGTTTAGAGGTGGCGGAGACCCAGTACTTC. It is translated as CASSLEVAETQYF.

This chain joins TRBV4-3 and TRBJ2-7, with a possible D match to TRBD2 (5 bases). Germline V CDR1 and CDR2: LGHNA, YSLEER. CDR3 length: 16 amino acids. V dropped 0 bases and J dropped 2 bases, with 14 bases sitting between them. The DNA of the CDR3 is TGCGCCAGCAGCCAAGATCTTCGGGGTCTAACCTACGAGCAGTACTTC. Protein: CASSQDLRGLTYEQYF.

The chain uses TRBV7-2 and TRBJ2-5, with a possible D match to TRBD1 (5 bases). Germline CDR1 and CDR2: SGHTA and FQGNSA. V was clipped by 1 base and J by 4 bases, with 7 bases between them. This CDR3 is 13 amino acids long. The CDR3 is CASSLGTRETQYF. In nucleotides, the CDR3 is TGTGCCAGCAGCTTAGGGACAAGAGAGACCCAGTACTTC.

CDR3 sequence (DNA): TGTGCCAGCAGCTCTTCTTCAAATCTGGCCCAAGGGGCCAACTACGAGCAGTACTTC. Translation: CASSSSSNLAQGANYEQYF. The chain recombines TRBV7-2 with TRBJ2-7; tentatively, D is TRBD1 (5 bases). CDR3 length equals 19 residues. V was shortened by 4 bases and J by 3 bases, with 28 bases between the two germline ends. The germline gives CDR1 SGHTA, CDR2 FQGNSA.

This rearrangement joins TRBV7-8 to TRBJ2-7; D is uncertain. In germline, CDR1 is SGHVS, CDR2 FQNEAQ. The CDR3 has 18 residues. The V and J ends lost 2 bases and 0 bases respectively, with 20 bases between them. CDR3 in amino acids: CASSLFDPGFRASYEQYF. The CDR3 bases are TGTGCCAGCAGCTTATTCGACCCGGGTTTTAGGGCCTCCTACGAGCAGTACTTC.

The genes are TRBV5-1 and TRBJ2-7, with 9 nucleotides matching TRBD1. Germline CDR1 SGHRS, CDR2 YFSETQ. The J segment lost 5 bases and the V segment lost 4 bases, leaving 10 bases of the junction unmatched. The CDR3 has 15 residues. The DNA for the CDR3 is TGCGCCAGCAGCGCCGGGGACAGGGTATTGAACGAGCAGTACTTC. Translating gives CASSAGDRVLNEQYF. Filled out from reference TRBV5-1 and TRBJ2-7, the complete variable domain reads KAGVTQTPRYLIKTRGQQVTLSCSPISGHRSVSWYQQTPGQGLQFLFEYFSETQRNKGNFPGRFSGRQFSNSRSEMNVSTLELGDSALYLCASSAGDRVLNEQYFGPGTRLTVT.

This clone has a single count. The rearrangement joins TRBV18 to TRBJ2-5, with no clear D. Germline V CDR1 and CDR2: KGHSH, LQKENI. The CDR3 runs 13 residues. V dropped 0 bases and J dropped 2 bases, with 4 bases sitting between them. CDR3 residues: CASSPPSQETQYF. In nucleotides, the CDR3 is TGTGCCAGCTCACCACCCAGTCAAGAGACCCAGTACTTC.

The chain uses TRBV11-2 and TRBJ2-3, with D perhaps assigned TRBD1 or TRBD2 (5 bases each). Between the trimmed V and J ends, which lost 6 bases and 4 bases, there was a span of 20 bases. There are 16 residues in the CDR3. Per germline, CDR1 SGHAT and CDR2 FQNNGV. CDR3 in DNA: TGTGCCAGCAGGCCCTTTGGGGGATCTGGGTCAGATACGCAGTATTTT. Translated: CASRPFGGSGSDTQYF. Full variable domain (rest looked up from reference TRBV11-2 and TRBJ2-3): EAGVAQSPRYKIIEKRQSVAFWCNPISGHATLYWYQQILGQGPKLLIQFQNNGVVDDSQLPKDRFSAERLKGVDSTLKIQPAKLEDSAVYLCASRPFGGSGSDTQYFGPGTRLTVL.

This clone was found a few times. The genes are TRBV10-3 and TRBJ2-7; D not resolved. V lost 7 bases and J 3 bases, leaving 13 bases between the germline ends. Germline values: CDR1 ENHRY, CDR2 SYGVKD. There are 13 residues in the CDR3. The CDR3 nucleotides read TGTGCCATCACCGCCAGTCCCAGCTACGAGCAGTACTTC. Amino acids: CAITASPSYEQYF.

The chain uses TRBV30 and TRBJ1-3; D might be TRBD1 (6 bases). Germline values: CDR1 GTSNPN, CDR2 SVGIG (reference sequence). Trimming took 5 bases from V and 0 from J, leaving 14 bases between them. The CDR3 loop spans 15 amino acids. CDR3 in amino acids: CAWSKGDHSGNTIYF. In nucleotides, the CDR3 is TGTGCCTGGTCAAAGGGGGACCACTCTGGAAACACCATATATTTT.

The chain carries TRBV7-9 and TRBJ2-3; 7 bases map to TRBD1. V shed 5 bases and J 0 bases; nucleotides not matched to a gene: 8. The germline V gene encodes CDR1 SEHNR and CDR2 FQNEAQ (reference sequence). This CDR3 region has 16 residues. The CDR3 here is CASSPPGTASTDTQYF. The CDR3 bases are TGTGCCAGCAGCCCACCCGGGACAGCCAGCACAGATACGCAGTATTTT.

This clone was seen only a few times. V usage is TRBV28 and J usage is TRBJ1-6; D perhaps matches TRBD1 (6 bases). Deletions cut 4 bases from V and 10 bases from J, with 14 bases between. This CDR3 has 14 residues. Germline CDR1 and CDR2: MDHEN and SYDVKM. The CDR3 protein is CASSSLTGISPLHF. The CDR3 DNA reads as TGTGCCAGCAGTTCCCTAACAGGGATCTCACCCCTCCACTTT.

The chain links TRBV19 to TRBJ2-1; a weak D match, TRBD2 (6 bases). Germline values: CDR1 LNHDA, CDR2 SQIVND (reference sequence). The CDR3 loop spans 12 amino acids. Trimming removed 7 bases at V and 7 bases at J, with 11 bases between. CDR3 nucleotide sequence: TGTGCCAGTATTGACGGAGGGAATGAGCAGTTCTTC. This gives the protein CASIDGGNEQFF.

The J gene is TRBJ2-7, the V gene TRBV6-5, with D perhaps matching TRBD1 (5 bases). Trimming cost V 9 bases and J 2 bases, with 14 bases left between them. The germline V gene has CDR1 MNHEY and CDR2 SVGAGI. The CDR3 is made up of 13 amino acids. The CDR3 coding sequence is TGTGCCAGTCAAACTGGGGCGACCTACGAGCAGTACTTC. Its translation: CASQTGATYEQYF.

Here the CDR3 reads CASSFGGSGDEEKLFF. The CDR3 DNA sequence: TGTGCCAGCAGTTTCGGGGGGTCAGGGGACGAAGAAAAACTGTTTTTT. This rearrangement joins TRBV28 to TRBJ1-4; D is possibly TRBD1 (6 bases). Germline CDR1 MDHEN, CDR2 SYDVKM. This CDR3 comprises 16 residues. Trimming pared 3 bases from V and 8 bases from J, leaving 19 bases between.

The rearrangement links TRBV10-1 to TRBJ1-4; the match to TRBD1 covers 8 bases. The length of the CDR3 is 17 residues. Germline V gene data show CDR1 as WNHNN and CDR2 as SYGVQD (reference sequence). V was clipped by 8 bases and J by 0 bases; unmatched bases: 11. The CDR3 DNA reads as TGCGCCAGCTTCCGGGACAGGATGGTTACAACTAATGAAAAACTGTTTTTT. This gives the protein CASFRDRMVTTNEKLFF.

This sequence joins TRBV5-5 and TRBJ1-2; 7 nucleotides agree with TRBD1. Per the germline V gene, CDR1 is SGHKS and CDR2 is YYEKEE (reference sequence). CDR3 length equals 13 residues. J gave up 5 bases and V 3 bases, and 4 bases lay outside the gene matches. DNA for the CDR3: TGTGCCAGCAGCTCGGGACAGTTATATGGCTACACCTTC. Protein sequence: CASSSGQLYGYTF.

This rearrangement joins TRBV11-1 to TRBJ1-6, with D maybe TRBD1 (5 bases). Trimming removed 1 base at V and 7 bases at J, with 11 bases between. The CDR3 sequence is 15 residues long. Germline loops: CDR1 SGHAT, CDR2 FQDESV (reference sequence). CDR3 in DNA: TGTGCCAGCAGCTTAGTTCCAGGGAAGAATTCACCCCTCCACTTT. Its protein is CASSLVPGKNSPLHF.

The genes are TRBV2 and TRBJ1-4; weak D call: TRBD1 (5 bases). Trimming took off 8 bases at V and 7 bases at J, with 11 bases between the two ends. The CDR3 has 12 amino acids. In germline, CDR1 is SNHLY, CDR2 FYNNEI. In nucleotides, the CDR3 is TGTGCCAGCTTGGGGCTTGCTGAAAAACTGTTTTTT. This sequence encodes CASLGLAEKLFF. The whole variable domain, remainder taken from reference TRBV2 and TRBJ1-4, is EPEVTQTPSHQVTQMGQEVILRCVPISNHLYFYWYRQILGQKVEFLVSFYNNEISEKSEIFDDQFSVERPDGSNFTLKIRSTKLEDSAMYFCASLGLAEKLFFGSGTQLSVL.

The V gene is TRBV7-8, the J gene TRBJ2-7; TRBD1 matches 9 bases. Germline lookup yields CDR1 SGHVS and CDR2 FQNEAQ. The CDR3 spans 14 residues. The V and J ends lost 5 bases and 4 bases, in that order; junction bases with no gene match: 6. The CDR3 DNA is TGTGCCAGCAGCCCGGGGACAGGGATATACGAGCAGTACTTC. It specifies CASSPGTGIYEQYF.